This T cell receptor (beta chain) was observed in a study of regulatory T cells in long-lasting Graves disease (dated by TCRdb to 2020 to 2022). In terms of the full investigation: Newly diagnosed Graves' disease patients had taken antithyroid drugs for less than 3 months. TCR sequencing covered some 13 persistent and some 20 newly diagnosed Graves' disease patients, some 33 samples in total. The study took place in China and was registered as a clinical trial. Persistent Graves' disease patients were compared with newly diagnosed Graves' disease patients by peripheral blood TCR sequencing and RNA sequencing.

As concerns this clonotype: The specificity of this receptor is unknown. Nothing much larger sits one base from this clone, and base qualities are not available.

The time point label here, explained by the study, means: newly diagnosed GD, antithyroid drugs for less than 3 months. For both TCR sequencing and RNA sequencing, RNA was extracted from PBMCs in TRIzol. Graves' disease was diagnosed according to American Thyroid Association guidelines. Patients were recruited from an endocrinology department in Xi'an, China. From each patient, approximately 9 milliliters of peripheral blood was collected into an EDTA anticoagulant tube. PBMCs were isolated by Ficoll Paque Plus density gradient separation without further T cell sorting. RNA quality was checked with an Agilent 2100 Bioanalyzer and agarose gel, and concentration with a NanoDrop 2000. The investigation overall reported the following: The authors noted that the small sample size was a limitation that may lower accuracy. More public clonotypes were shared among persistent patients (about 2,800) than among newly diagnosed patients (roughly 1,000). Only the TCR beta chain was sequenced and analyzed. Compared with newly diagnosed patients, patients with persistent Graves' disease had lower TCR Shannon entropy and fewer highly expanded clones, which suggests clonal expansion. TRBV28, TRBJ1-2 and TRBJ2-5 were preferentially used in persistent disease, while TRBV20-1 and TRBJ2-1 were favored in newly diagnosed disease. The study examined only peripheral blood because the primary lesion, thyroid tissue, could not be accessed.

The library was built by means of multiplex PCR. The instrument given in TCRdb is Illumina HiSeq 4000. TCR beta libraries were built with iRepertoire HTBI primers and Arm-PCR amplification of CDR3 regions. Before sequencing, the PCR products went through gel purification. Turning to the authors' computational methods: Gene usage analysis of CDR3 amino acid clonotypes relied on the 62 TRBV and around 14 TRBJ segments identified across samples. COPE and FqMerger were used to merge the filtered high-quality paired reads into contigs. BLAST was used to align contigs to the IMGT TRBV, TRBD and TRBJ reference genes, and CDR3 was defined following IMGT. Any clonotype with a frequency above 0.1% was counted as a highly expanded clone. Repertoire diversity was measured by Shannon entropy, and V-J evenness by the Gini coefficient. A clonotype found in more than one individual was treated as public. In-frame beta chains were kept once TCRdb had trimmed the public reads at Q25 with fastp and called clones with MiXCR. Each CDR3 protein gets just one entry, which takes the most common genes and DNA from the rows behind it. The V and J calls reflect TCRdb's pipeline rather than the authors' work. The sample has 530,000 or so distinct CDR3 sequences on record, 13% of them singletons. Roughly a tenth of the sample rests with the top ten.

CDR1 LNHDA and CDR2 SQIVND were looked up in the germline V gene (reference sequence). V was cut back by 7 bases and J by 9 bases, leaving a gap of 22 bases between them. From its cysteine to its phenylalanine, the CDR3 spans 15 amino acids. CDR3 DNA only is kept here, 45 bases in frame from base 1. These data are also associated with another study on T cells in Graves' hyperthyroidism and ophthalmopathy. That second report states: Stable Graves' hyperthyroidism was defined as the absence of progression to ophthalmopathy over 18 months of follow-up. Hyperthyroidism patients were newly diagnosed, with disease duration under 2 months, and aged 18 to 65 years. The study excluded patients with uncontrolled infections, other autoimmune diseases, pregnancy or lactation. Clinical symptoms, serum thyroxine and TRAb, thyroid ultrasound, and orbital computed tomography formed the basis for the diagnoses. The first round of RT-PCR for the TCR CDR3 was performed with the HTBI primer set and the Qiagen OneStep RT-PCR kit. Most expanded thyroid clonotypes (frequency above 0.001) were also detected in blood, suggesting blood repertoires may reflect thyroid immune responses. A 13 V-J signature model separated ophthalmopathy from stable hyperthyroidism, with around 88% sensitivity and 81.08% specificity in cross-validation and 80%/75% in testing. During validation, the model predicted progression to ophthalmopathy a median of about 5.9 months ahead of onset, with around 70% sensitivity and 72.22% specificity. To identify TCR V-J signatures that set the groups apart, the researchers used a discovery cohort of 100 patients, made up of 43 with Graves' ophthalmopathy and 57 with stable Graves' hyperthyroidism. Prospective prediction of ophthalmopathy was tested in an independent validation cohort of some 20 hyperthyroidism patients and around 16 patients who later progressed to ophthalmopathy. The 90 to 100 discovery patients were randomly divided into training and test sets at a 7:3 ratio. In about six Graves' hyperthyroidism patients, the study also compared T-cell repertoires from thyroid tissue with T-cell repertoires from blood. After sampling, hyperthyroidism patients received methimazole starting at 30 mg daily, and ophthalmopathy patients received high-dose intravenous methylprednisolone. A second multiplex PCR round built the libraries, followed by size selection and purification. The libraries were sequenced on an Illumina HiSeq2000 using paired-end 100 bp reads. SOAPnuke was used to process the raw data, with reads discarded if the reads contained adapters or uncalled bases, had a mean Phred below 15, or lacked an exact constant-primer or identifier match. High-quality paired reads were merged using COPE v1.2.5, and each unique nucleotide sequence was defined as a clonotype. Clonotypes were aligned to IMGT TRBV, TRBD and TRBJ reference segments using MiTCR v1.1. The analysis was restricted to V-J combinations with a frequency above 0.0001, which together covered 99% to 99.2% of the repertoires. The TCS score was defined as F50 (clonal expansion) divided by E x V (chaos), with BLOSUM62-based TCRdist calculated between CDR3 peptides within each V-J. Welch's t-statistics and random forest reduced around 550 V-J features to roughly 13, which were used in a naive Bayes classifier (R e1071). No statistical method was used to fix the sample size in advance, and group allocation was not hidden from the investigators. The paper describes TCR Vbeta CDR3 sequencing of around 140 peripheral blood samples, made up of 43 ophthalmopathy patients, 70 to 75 hyperthyroidism patients and roughly 17 progressor patients.

Sequenced material: peripheral blood mononuclear cells (PBMCs), taken at new diagnosis, from a patient treated with antithyroid drugs. The chain links TRBV19 with TRBJ2-1; the D segment cannot be called with confidence. The sequence came from a man under 40 with Graves disease. Donor details come from another sample of the same person, matched by shared clones. The CDR3 loop reads CASNKLGIAEPEQFF. The DNA is TGTGCCAGTAACAAGTTAGGTATCGCGGAACCTGAGCAGTTCTTC. The full variable domain, with segments outside the CDR3 supplied by the reference TRBV19 and TRBJ2-1 proteins, appears as DGGITQSPKYLFRKEGQNVTLSCEQNLNHDAMYWYRQDPGQGLRLIYYSQIVNDFQKGDIAEGYSVSREKKESFPLTVTSAQKNPTAFYLCASNKLGIAEPEQFFGPGTRLTVL.